This TCR beta chain was sequenced for a study of T-cell memory formation after mild COVID-19. The CDR3 loop spans 13 amino acids. Trimming removed 2 bases at V and 7 bases at J, with 9 bases between. Germline lookup yields CDR1 MGHRA and CDR2 YSYEKL. This clonotype was seen only a few times. TCRdb itself ran the 5' RACE reads through MiXCR, one entry per CDR3 protein. The sample holds about 270,000 distinct CDR3 sequences, 16% seen once. The V gene is TRBV4-1, the J gene TRBJ2-4, with TRBD2 as a possible D gene (5 bases). What was sequenced was PBMCs or a T cell subset sorted from them (not recorded which). The receptor was derived from a man aged 18 to 30 who had mild COVID-19 (a few samples of this study predate the infection). Cell type and time point are not known. Here the CDR3 reads CASSQRRGNIQYF. The CDR3 DNA reads TGCGCCAGCAGCCAACGCCGAGGGAACATTCAGTACTTC.